Detailed here is one T cell receptor (beta chain). Its antigen is unidentified. The sample originates from a study of OX40 agonist ivuxolimab in advanced cancers. About the study: The study gave patients intravenous ivuxolimab at 0.01 to 10 mg/kg every 2 weeks.

Sequencing was performed with immunoSEQ multiplex PCR; in TCRdb, only in-frame clones are kept and a portion is missing. Of about 77,000 clones detected, around 86% appear once; the ten largest clones hold roughly 0.62%. Baseline, cycle 4 day 1, and cycle 7 day 1 were the blood sampling points. Germline CDR1 SGHDT, CDR2 YYEEEE. The CDR3 is made up of 19 amino acids. Germline trimming cut 1 base from V and 0 bases from J; bases unmatched to any gene: 15. Overall study findings and caveats: The authors also found low normalized T-cell clonal expansion in some nonresponders. Expanded clones were, on average, more numerous among CD8+ T cells than CD4+.

The V gene is TRBV5-6, the J gene TRBJ1-1; TRBD1 agrees at 7 bases. This TCR was sampled from an adult with an advanced solid tumor such as melanoma, head and neck, liver or kidney cancer. The sequencing here drew on CD4+ or CD8+ T cells sorted from blood, taken in a trial of the OX40 agonist ivuxolimab. CDR3 DNA: TGTGCCAGCAGCTTGAGGAGGGACAGAGGTTGGCGAGTGAACACTGAAGCTTTCTTT. Residues: CASSLRRDRGWRVNTEAFF.